This T cell receptor (beta chain) emerged from a study of identifying expanded T cells in peripheral blood. Whole-study findings and limits: Differentially abundant clones: 0.95 to 1.5 between replicates, 15 to 17 at roughly 2 weeks, 18 to 20 at four.

Trimming cost V 1 base and J 1 base, with 7 bases left between them. This CDR3 is built from 14 residues. CDR1 is SGHTA and CDR2 is FQGNSA in the germline V gene. Note on this clone: Its specificity is not known.

Here immunoSEQ multiplex PCR was the method, and the copy in TCRdb shows in-frame clones only, minus some. The sample records around 100,000 clones, 80% to 90% being singletons. The receptor was derived from a person aged 18-69 years in good health. V and J are TRBV7-2 and TRBJ2-5; D gene uncertain. The sequencing sample was made of blood. CDR3 region: CASSLGKVQETQYF. CDR3 nucleotides: TGTGCCAGCAGCTTAGGGAAGGTCCAAGAGACCCAGTACTTC.